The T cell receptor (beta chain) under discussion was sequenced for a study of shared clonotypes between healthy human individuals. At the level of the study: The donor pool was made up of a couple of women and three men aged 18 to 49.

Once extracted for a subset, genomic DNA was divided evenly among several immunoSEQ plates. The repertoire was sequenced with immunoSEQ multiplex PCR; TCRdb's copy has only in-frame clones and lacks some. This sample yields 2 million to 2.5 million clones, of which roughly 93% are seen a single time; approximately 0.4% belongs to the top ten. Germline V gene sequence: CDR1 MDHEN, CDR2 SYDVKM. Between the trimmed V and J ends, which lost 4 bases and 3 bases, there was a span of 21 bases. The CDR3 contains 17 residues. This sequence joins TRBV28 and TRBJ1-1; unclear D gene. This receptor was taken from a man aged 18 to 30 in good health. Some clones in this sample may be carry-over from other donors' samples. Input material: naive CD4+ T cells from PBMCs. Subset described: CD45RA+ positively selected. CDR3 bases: TGTGCCAGCAGTTCGTCCCTGGAATCCCGCCAGGACACTGAAGCTTTCTTT. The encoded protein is CASSSSLESRQDTEAFF.